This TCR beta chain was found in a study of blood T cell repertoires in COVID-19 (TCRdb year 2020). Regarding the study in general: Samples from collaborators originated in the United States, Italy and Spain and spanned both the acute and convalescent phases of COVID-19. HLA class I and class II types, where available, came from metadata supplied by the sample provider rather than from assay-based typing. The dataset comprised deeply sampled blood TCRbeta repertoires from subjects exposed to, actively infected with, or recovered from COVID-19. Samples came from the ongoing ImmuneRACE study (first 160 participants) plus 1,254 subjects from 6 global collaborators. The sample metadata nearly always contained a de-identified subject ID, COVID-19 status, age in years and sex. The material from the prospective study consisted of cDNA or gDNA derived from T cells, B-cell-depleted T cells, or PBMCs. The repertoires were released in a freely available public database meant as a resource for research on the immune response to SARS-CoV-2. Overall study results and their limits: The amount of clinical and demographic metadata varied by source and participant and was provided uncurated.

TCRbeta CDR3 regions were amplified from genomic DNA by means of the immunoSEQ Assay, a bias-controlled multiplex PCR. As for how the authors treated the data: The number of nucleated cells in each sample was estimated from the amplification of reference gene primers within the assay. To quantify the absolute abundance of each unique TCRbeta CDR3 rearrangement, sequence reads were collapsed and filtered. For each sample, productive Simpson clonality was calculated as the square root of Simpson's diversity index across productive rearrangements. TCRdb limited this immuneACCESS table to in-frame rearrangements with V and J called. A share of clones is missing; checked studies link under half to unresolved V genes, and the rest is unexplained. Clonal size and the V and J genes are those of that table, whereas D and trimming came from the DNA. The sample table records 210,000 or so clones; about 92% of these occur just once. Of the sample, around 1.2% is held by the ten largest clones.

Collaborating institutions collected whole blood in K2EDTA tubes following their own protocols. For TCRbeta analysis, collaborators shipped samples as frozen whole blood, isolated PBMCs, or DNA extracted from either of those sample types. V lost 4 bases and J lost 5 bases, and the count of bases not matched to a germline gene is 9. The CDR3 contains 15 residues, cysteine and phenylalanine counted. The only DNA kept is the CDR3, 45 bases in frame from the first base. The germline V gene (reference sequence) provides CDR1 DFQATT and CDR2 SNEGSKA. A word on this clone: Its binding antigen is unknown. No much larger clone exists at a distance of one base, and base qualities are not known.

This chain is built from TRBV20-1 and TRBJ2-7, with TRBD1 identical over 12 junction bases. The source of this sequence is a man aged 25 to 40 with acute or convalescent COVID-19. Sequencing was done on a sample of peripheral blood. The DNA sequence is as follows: TGCAGTGCTATTGATGCGGGACAGGGGGCCCACGAGCAGTACTTC. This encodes CSAIDAGQGAHEQYF.